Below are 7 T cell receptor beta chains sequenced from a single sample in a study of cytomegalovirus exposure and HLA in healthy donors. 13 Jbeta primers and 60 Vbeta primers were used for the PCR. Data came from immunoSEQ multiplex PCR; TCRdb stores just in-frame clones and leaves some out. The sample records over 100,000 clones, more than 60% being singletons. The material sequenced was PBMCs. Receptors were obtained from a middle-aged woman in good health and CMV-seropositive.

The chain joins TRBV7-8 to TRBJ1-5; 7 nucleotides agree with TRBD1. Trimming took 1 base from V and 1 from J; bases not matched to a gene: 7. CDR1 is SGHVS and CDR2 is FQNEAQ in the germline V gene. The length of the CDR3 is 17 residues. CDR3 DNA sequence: TGTGCCAGCAGCTTAGGGGCGTTAGGGGGCAGCAATCAGCCCCAGCATTTT. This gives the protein CASSLGALGGSNQPQHF.

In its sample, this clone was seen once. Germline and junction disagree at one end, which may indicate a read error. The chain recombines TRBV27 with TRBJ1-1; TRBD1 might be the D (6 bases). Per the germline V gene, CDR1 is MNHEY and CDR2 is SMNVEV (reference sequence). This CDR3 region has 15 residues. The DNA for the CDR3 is TGTGCCCGCAGTTCCACATTACAGGGGAACACTGAAGCTTTCTTT. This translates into CARSSTLQGNTEAFF.

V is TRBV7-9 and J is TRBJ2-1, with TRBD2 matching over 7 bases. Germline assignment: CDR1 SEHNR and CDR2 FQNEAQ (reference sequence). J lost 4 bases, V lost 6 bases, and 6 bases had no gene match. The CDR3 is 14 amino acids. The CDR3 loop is CASSVGTTYNEQFF. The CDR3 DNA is TGTGCCAGCAGTGTCGGGACTACGTACAATGAGCAGTTCTTC.

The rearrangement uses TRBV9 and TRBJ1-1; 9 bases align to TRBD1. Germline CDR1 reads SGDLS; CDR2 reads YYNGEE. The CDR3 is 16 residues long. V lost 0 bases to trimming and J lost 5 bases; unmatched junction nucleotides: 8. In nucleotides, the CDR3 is TGTGCCAGCAGCGTAGCGGGGGGACAGGGAGAAACTGAAGCTTTCTTT. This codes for CASSVAGGQGETEAFF.

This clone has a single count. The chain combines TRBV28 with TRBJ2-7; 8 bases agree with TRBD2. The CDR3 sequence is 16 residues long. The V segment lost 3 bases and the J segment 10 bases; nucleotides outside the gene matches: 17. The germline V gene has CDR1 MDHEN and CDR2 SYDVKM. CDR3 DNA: TGTGCCAGCAGTTTCCCGGGCGGGGGGTCGAACGGCGTTCAGTACTTC. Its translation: CASSFPGGGSNGVQYF. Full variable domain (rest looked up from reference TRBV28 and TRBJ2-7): DVKVTQSSRYLVKRTGEKVFLECVQDMDHENMFWYRQDPGLGLRLIYFSYDVKMKEKGDIPEGYSVSREKKERFSLILESASTNQTSMYLCASSFPGGGSNGVQYFGPGTRLTVT.

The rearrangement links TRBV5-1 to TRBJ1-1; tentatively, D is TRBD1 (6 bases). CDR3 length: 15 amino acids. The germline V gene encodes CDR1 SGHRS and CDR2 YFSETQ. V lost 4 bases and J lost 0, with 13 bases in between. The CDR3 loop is CASSADSGMNTEAFF. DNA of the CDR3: TGCGCCAGCAGCGCGGACAGTGGGATGAACACTGAAGCTTTCTTT.

CDR3 in DNA: TGTGCCAGCAGCCAGACAGGGGCTGGGGCCAACGTCCTGACTTTC. The encoded protein is CASSQTGAGANVLTF. This chain connects TRBV5-6 to TRBJ2-6; 8 bases fit TRBD1. Losses at the gene ends were 4 bases for V and 2 bases for J; bases not matched to a gene: 2. The CDR3 sequence is 15 residues long. Germline loops: CDR1 SGHDT, CDR2 YYEEEE.